This T cell receptor beta chain was sequenced during a study of shared clonotypes between healthy human individuals. In the study overall: The study enrolled a couple of women and three men aged 18 to 49. Study observations and caveats: Sequencing depth was a factor that was expected to affect clonotype sharing among donors.

V was trimmed by 3 bases and J by 6 bases, leaving 12 bases between them. The germline gives CDR1 MDHEN, CDR2 SYDVKM. This CDR3 spans 13 amino acids. Donors were healthy HIV-negative adults without recent acute infections or vaccinations. The table came from immunoSEQ multiplex PCR; TCRdb's copy has only in-frame clones and leaves some out. Among about 490,000 clones listed, roughly four fifths were seen once. In its sample, this clone was seen a few times. Its antigen is still unknown. The TCR sequence derives from a woman between 35 and 50 years old in good health. Some clones in this sample may be carry-over from other donors' samples. This sequence joins TRBV28 and TRBJ2-7; D tentatively fits TRBD1 or TRBD2 (6 bases each). The sequenced sample was PBMCs. As DNA, the CDR3 is TGTGCCAGCAGTTTTTGGGGGGCTGGCGAGCAGTACTTC. Protein: CASSFWGAGEQYF.